This is a list of T cell receptor beta chains from one sample in a study of radiation and T cells in renal cell carcinoma. Sequencing was performed with immunoSEQ multiplex PCR; in TCRdb, only in-frame clones are kept and a portion is missing. Of about 150,000 clones detected, roughly 84% appear once; the ten largest clones hold 12%. Sequencing was performed on blood, taken from a patient whose treatment included radiotherapy and nephrectomy. Every receptor here comes from a woman aged 50 to 60 with renal cell carcinoma. CDR3s include the opening cysteine and the closing phenylalanine or tryptophan. The order of the fields is clone size, J gene, V gene, D gene, CDR3 protein, CDR3 DNA. The D gene is left open where the match is weak. Size tells how often a clone was seen (once, few, many) or the class of an expanded clone, and some rows leave it out.

>NA|TRBJ2-1|TRBV4-1|TRBD2
CASSQVERGSHPYNEQFF
TGCGCCAGCAGCCAAGTAGAGCGGGGGTCACACCCTTACAATGAGCAGTTCTTC
>NA|TRBJ1-5|TRBV7-2|TRBD1
CASSLGQGATPQHF
TGTGCCAGCAGCTTAGGTCAGGGGGCTACGCCCCAGCATTTT
>NA|TRBJ1-2|TRBV7-2|NA
CASSSRGGPGYTF
TGTGCCAGCAGCTCTAGAGGCGGGCCCGGCTACACCTTC
>few|TRBJ1-6|TRBV19|TRBD1
CASSSRDSYNSPLHF
TGTGCCAGTAGTAGCCGGGACAGCTATAATTCACCCCTCCACTTT
>once|TRBJ2-1|TRBV7-9|TRBD1
CASSELTGVDEQFF
TGTGCCAGCAGCGAACTCACAGGGGTCGATGAGCAGTTCTTC
>NA|TRBJ2-7|TRBV2|NA
CASSGRNTYEQYF
TGTGCCAGCAGTGGGAGAAATACCTACGAGCAGTACTTC
>NA|TRBJ1-5|TRBV19|NA
CASSMGVPSYQPQHF
TGTGCCAGTAGTATGGGAGTACCTTCGTATCAGCCCCAGCATTTT
>NA|TRBJ2-3|TRBV7-8|NA
CASSLSGGTDTQYF
TGTGCCAGCAGCTTATCCGGGGGCACAGATACGCAGTATTTT
>NA|TRBJ2-3|TRBV5-4|TRBD2
CASSWGREEWSTDTQYF
TGTGCCAGCAGCTGGGGGAGGGAGGAGTGGAGCACAGATACGCAGTATTTT
>NA|TRBJ1-2|TRBV15|TRBD1
CATSRDLGTGEFDGYTF
TGTGCCACCAGCAGAGATCTCGGGACAGGGGAATTCGATGGCTACACCTTC
>once|TRBJ2-2|TRBV6-6|NA
CASRIGGNTGELFF
TGTGCCAGTCGGATCGGCGGGAACACCGGGGAGCTGTTTTTT
>NA|TRBJ1-4|TRBV9|NA
CASGGVTNEKLFF
TGTGCCAGCGGGGGGGTAACTAATGAAAAACTGTTTTTT
>NA|TRBJ2-5|TRBV6-5|TRBD1
CASRGTGKTQETQYF
TGTGCCAGTCGGGGGACAGGGAAAACTCAAGAGACCCAGTACTTC
>NA|TRBJ1-1|TRBV27|TRBD1
CASSLIGTGGTEAFF
TGTGCCAGCAGTTTAATTGGGACAGGGGGCACTGAAGCTTTCTTT
>NA|TRBJ2-1|TRBV9|TRBD2
CASSEPSSLAGAYNEQFF
TGTGCCAGCAGCGAGCCCTCCTCCCTAGCGGGGGCATACAATGAGCAGTTCTTC
>NA|TRBJ2-1|TRBV6-1|TRBD2
CASRARLAEYNEQFF
TGTGCCAGCAGGGCTCGGCTAGCGGAGTACAATGAGCAGTTCTTC
>NA|TRBJ2-7|TRBV4-1|TRBD1
CASSRAGTGSYEQYF
TGCGCCAGCAGCCGCGCCGGGACAGGGTCCTACGAGCAGTACTTC
>few|TRBJ2-7|TRBV11-2|TRBD1
CASSQASGGGGEQYF
TGTGCCAGCAGCCAGGCGTCAGGGGGCGGAGGCGAGCAGTACTTC
>NA|TRBJ1-5|TRBV7-2|NA
CASSLGGRVSNQPQHF
TGTGCCAGCAGCTTAGGGGGTAGGGTAAGCAATCAGCCCCAGCATTTT
>NA|TRBJ2-2|TRBV4-3|NA
CASSQDLPQRTGGTGELFF
TGCGCCAGCAGCCAAGACTTGCCCCAACGGACGGGTGGCACCGGGGAGCTGTTTTTT
>NA|TRBJ2-3|TRBV6-1|NA
CASTFRSTDTQYF
TGTGCCAGCACCTTTAGGTCCACAGATACGCAGTATTTT
>NA|TRBJ2-1|TRBV6-5|NA
CASSPGRTYNEQFF
TGTGCCAGCAGTCCAGGGAGAACCTACAATGAGCAGTTCTTC
>NA|TRBJ1-5|TRBV12-5|TRBD1
CASGLGQGGNQPQHF
TGTGCTAGTGGTTTGGGACAGGGAGGTAATCAGCCCCAGCATTTT